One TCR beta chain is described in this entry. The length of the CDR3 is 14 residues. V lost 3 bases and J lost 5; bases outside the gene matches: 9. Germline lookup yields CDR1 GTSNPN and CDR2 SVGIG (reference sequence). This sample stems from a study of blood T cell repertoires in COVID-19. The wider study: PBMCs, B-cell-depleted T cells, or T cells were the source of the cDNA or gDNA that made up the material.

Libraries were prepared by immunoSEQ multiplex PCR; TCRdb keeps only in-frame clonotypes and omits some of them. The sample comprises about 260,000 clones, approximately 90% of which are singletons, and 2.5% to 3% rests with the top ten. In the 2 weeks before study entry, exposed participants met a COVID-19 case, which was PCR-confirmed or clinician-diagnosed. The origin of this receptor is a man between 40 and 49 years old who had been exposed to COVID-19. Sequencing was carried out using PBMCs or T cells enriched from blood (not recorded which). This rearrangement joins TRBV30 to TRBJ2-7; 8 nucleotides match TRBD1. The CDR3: CAWSEPGGDDEQYF. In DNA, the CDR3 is TGTGCCTGGAGCGAGCCAGGGGGCGACGACGAGCAGTACTTC.